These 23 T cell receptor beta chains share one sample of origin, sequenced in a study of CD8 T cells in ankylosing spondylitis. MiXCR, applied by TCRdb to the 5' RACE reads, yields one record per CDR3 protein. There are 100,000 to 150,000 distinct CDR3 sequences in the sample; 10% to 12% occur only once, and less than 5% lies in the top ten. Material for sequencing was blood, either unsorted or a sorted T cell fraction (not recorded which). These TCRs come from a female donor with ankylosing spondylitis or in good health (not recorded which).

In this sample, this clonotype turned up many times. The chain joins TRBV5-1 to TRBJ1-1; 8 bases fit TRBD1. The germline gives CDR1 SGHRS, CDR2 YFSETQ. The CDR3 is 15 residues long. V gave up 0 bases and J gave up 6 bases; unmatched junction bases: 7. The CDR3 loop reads CASSLDGTGSPEAFF. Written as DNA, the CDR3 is TGCGCCAGCAGCTTGGATGGGACAGGTTCGCCTGAAGCTTTCTTT.

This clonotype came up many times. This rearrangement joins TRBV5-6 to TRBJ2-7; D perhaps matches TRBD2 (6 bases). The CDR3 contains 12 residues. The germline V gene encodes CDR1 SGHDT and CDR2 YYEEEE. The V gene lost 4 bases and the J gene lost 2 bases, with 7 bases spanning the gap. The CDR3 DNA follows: TGTGCCAGCAGCCGCGGGACCTACGAGCAGTACTTC. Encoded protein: CASSRGTYEQYF.

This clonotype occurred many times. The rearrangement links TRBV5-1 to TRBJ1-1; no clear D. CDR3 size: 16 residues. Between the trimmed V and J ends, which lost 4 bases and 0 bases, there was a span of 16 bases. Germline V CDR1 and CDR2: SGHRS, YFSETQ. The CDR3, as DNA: TGCGCCAGCAGCCTACCTAAGTTCGGTATGAACACTGAAGCTTTCTTT. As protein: CASSLPKFGMNTEAFF.

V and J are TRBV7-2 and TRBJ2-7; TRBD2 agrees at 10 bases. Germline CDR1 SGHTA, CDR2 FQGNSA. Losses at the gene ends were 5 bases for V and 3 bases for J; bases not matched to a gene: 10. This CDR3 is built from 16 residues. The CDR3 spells CASSPSRSSGSYEQYF. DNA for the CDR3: TGTGCCAGCAGCCCATCCCGATCTAGCGGGAGCTACGAGCAGTACTTC.

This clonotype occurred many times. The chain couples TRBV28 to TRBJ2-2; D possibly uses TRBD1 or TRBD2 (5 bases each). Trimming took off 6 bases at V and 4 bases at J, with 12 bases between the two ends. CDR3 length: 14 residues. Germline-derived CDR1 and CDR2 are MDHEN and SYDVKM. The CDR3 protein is CASRGPTSTGELFF. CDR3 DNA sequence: TGTGCCAGCAGGGGACCCACCAGCACCGGGGAGCTGTTTTTT.

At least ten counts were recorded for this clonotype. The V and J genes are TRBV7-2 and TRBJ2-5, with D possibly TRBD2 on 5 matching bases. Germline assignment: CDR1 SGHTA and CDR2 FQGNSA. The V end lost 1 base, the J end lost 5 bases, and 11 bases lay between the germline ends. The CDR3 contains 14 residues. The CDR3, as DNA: TGTGCCAGCAGCTTAGAGAACAGAGGGGAGACCCAGTACTTC. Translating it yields CASSLENRGETQYF.

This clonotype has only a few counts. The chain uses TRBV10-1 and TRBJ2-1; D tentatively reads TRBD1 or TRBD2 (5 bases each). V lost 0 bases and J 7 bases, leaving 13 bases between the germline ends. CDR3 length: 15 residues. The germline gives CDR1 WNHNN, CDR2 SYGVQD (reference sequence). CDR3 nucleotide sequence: TGCGCCAGCAGTGAGTCAGGGGTCCGCGGGAATGAGCAGTTCTTC. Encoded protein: CASSESGVRGNEQFF.

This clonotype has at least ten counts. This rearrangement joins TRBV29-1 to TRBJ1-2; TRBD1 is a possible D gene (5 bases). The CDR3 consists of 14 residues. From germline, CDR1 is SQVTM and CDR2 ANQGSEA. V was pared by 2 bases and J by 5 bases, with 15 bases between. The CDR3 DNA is TGCAGCGTTGAACACCCAGGGTCAGGTTATGGCTACACCTTC. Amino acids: CSVEHPGSGYGYTF. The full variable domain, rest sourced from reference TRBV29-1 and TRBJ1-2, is SAVISQKPSRDICQRGTSLTIQCQVDSQVTMMFWYRQQPGQSLTLIATANQGSEATYESGFVIDKFPISRPNLTFSTLTVSNMSPEDSSIYLCSVEHPGSGYGYTFGSGTRLTVV.

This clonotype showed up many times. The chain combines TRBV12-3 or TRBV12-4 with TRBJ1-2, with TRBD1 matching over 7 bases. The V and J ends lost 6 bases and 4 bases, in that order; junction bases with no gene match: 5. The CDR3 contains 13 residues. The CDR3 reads CASRGQESYGYTF. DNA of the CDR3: TGTGCCAGCAGAGGACAGGAGTCCTATGGCTACACCTTC.

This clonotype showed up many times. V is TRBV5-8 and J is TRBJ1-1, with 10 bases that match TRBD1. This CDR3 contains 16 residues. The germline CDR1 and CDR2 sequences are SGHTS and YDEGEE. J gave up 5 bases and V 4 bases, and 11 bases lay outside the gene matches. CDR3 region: CASSLYRTGGLTEAFF. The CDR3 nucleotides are TGTGCCAGCAGCCTATACCGGACAGGGGGTTTAACTGAAGCTTTCTTT.

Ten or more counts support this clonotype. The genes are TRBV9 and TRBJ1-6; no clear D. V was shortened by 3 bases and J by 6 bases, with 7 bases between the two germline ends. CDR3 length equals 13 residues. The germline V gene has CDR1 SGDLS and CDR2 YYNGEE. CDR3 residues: CASSALLNSPLHF. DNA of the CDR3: TGTGCCAGCAGCGCTCTACTTAATTCACCCCTCCACTTT.

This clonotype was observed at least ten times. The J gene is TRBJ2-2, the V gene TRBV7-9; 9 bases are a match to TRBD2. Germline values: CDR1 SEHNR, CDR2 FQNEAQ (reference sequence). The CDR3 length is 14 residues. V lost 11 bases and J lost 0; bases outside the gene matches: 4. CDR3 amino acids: CAGSSGTNTGELFF. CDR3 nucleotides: TGTGCCGGTTCTAGCGGGACGAACACCGGGGAGCTGTTTTTT.

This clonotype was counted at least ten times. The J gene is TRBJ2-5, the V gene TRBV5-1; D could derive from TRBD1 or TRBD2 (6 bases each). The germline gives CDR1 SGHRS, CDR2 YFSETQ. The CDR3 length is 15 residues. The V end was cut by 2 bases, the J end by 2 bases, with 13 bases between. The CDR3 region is CASSFPGGGQETQYF. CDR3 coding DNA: TGCGCCAGCAGCTTCCCCGGAGGGGGTCAAGAGACCCAGTACTTC.

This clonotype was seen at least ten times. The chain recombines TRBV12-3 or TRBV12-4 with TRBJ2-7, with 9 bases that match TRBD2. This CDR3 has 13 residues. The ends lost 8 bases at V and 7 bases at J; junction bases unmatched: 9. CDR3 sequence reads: CASGRVAGVEQYF. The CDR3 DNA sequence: TGTGCCAGCGGAAGAGTAGCGGGGGTTGAGCAGTACTTC.

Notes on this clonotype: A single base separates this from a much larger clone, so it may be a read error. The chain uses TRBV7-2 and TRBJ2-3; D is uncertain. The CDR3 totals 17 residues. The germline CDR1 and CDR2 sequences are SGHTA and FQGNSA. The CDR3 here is CPSSLKKGSLTADTQYF. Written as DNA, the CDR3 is TGTCCCAGCAGCTTAAAGAAGGGATCATTAACCGCAGATACGCAGTATTTT.

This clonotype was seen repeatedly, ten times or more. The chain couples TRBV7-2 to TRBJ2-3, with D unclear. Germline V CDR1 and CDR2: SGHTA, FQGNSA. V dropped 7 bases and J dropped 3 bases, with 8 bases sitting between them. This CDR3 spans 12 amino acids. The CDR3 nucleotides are TGTGCCAGCACCCTGGATACAGATACGCAGTATTTT. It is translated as CASTLDTDTQYF.

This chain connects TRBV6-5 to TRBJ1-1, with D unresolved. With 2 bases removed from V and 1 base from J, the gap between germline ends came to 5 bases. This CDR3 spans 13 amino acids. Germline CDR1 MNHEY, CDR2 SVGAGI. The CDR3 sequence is CASSYRQNTEAFF. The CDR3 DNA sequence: TGTGCCAGCAGTTACAGACAGAACACTGAAGCTTTCTTT.

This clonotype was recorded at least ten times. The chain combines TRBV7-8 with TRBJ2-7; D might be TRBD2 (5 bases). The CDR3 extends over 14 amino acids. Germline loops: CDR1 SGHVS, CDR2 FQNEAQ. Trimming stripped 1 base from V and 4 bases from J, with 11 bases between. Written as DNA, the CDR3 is TGTGCCAGCAGCTTAGACTTGGGAGTTTACGAGCAGTACTTC. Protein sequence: CASSLDLGVYEQYF.

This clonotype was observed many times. CDR3 nucleotides: TGCGCCAGCGCCGGCGTGGGAGCCCTCCTAAATGAGCAGTTCTTC. It translates to CASAGVGALLNEQFF. The rearrangement uses TRBV5-1 and TRBJ2-1; maybe TRBD2 (5 bases). This CDR3 region has 15 residues. V shed 7 bases and J shed 7 bases, with 21 bases lying between them. Germline assignment: CDR1 SGHRS and CDR2 YFSETQ.

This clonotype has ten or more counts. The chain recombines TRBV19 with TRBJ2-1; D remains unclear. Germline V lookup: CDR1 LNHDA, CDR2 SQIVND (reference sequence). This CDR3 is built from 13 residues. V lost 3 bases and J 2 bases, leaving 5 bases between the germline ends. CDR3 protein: CASSIRTYNEQFF. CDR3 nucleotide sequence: TGTGCCAGTAGTATCCGGACCTACAATGAGCAGTTCTTC. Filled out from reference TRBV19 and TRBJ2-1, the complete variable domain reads DGGITQSPKYLFRKEGQNVTLSCEQNLNHDAMYWYRQDPGQGLRLIYYSQIVNDFQKGDIAEGYSVSREKKESFPLTVTSAQKNPTAFYLCASSIRTYNEQFFGPGTRLTVL.

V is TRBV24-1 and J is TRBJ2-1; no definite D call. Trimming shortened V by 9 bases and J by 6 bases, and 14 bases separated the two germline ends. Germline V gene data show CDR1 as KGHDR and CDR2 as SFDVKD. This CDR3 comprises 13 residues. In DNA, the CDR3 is TGTGCCACCTCCGAGTTGGGCTCCAATGAGCAGTTCTTC. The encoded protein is CATSELGSNEQFF.

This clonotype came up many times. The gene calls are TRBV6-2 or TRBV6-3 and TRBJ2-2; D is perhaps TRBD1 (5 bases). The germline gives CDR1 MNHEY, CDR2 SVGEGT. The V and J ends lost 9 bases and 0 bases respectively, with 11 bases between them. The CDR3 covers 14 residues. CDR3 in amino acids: CARTDTTNTGELFF. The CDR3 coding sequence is TGTGCCAGGACGGACACCACGAACACCGGGGAGCTGTTTTTT.

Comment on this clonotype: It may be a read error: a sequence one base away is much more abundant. CDR3: CASSQNRHTEAFF. The CDR3 DNA reads TGTGCCAGCAGCCAAAATCGGCACACTGAAGCTTTCTTT. The J gene is TRBJ1-1, the V gene TRBV14; D unresolved. CDR1 is SGHDN and CDR2 is FVKESK in the germline V gene. The CDR3 contains 13 residues. The V and J ends lost 2 bases and 3 bases respectively, with 7 bases between them.